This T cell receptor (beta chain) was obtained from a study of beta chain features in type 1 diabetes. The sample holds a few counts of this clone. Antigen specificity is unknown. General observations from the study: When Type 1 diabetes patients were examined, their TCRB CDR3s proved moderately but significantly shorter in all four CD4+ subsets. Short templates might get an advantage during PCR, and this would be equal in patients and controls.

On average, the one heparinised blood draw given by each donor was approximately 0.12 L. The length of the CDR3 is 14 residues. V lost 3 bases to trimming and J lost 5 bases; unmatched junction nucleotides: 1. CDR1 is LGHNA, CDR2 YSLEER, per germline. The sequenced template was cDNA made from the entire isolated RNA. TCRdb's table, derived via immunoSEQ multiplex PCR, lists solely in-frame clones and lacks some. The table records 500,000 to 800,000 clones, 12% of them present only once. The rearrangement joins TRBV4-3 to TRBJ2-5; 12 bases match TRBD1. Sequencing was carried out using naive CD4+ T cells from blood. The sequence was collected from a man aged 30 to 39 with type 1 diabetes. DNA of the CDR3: TGCGCCAGCAGCCAGGGACAGGGGGCTGAGACCCAGTACTTC. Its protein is CASSQGQGAETQYF.